This TCR beta chain was sequenced in a study of OX40 agonist ivuxolimab in advanced cancers. About the research overall: People who had prior anti-PD-1, anti-PD-L1 or anti-CTLA-4 therapy could take part, and around 40% had some.

V shed 2 bases and J shed 5 bases, with 16 bases lying between them. The CDR3 contains 15 residues. CDR1 is MNHNY and CDR2 is SVGAGI in the germline V gene (reference sequence). This table comes from immunoSEQ multiplex PCR, and its TCRdb copy is limited to in-frame clones, with some not included. The repertoire holds around 16,000 clones, about 93% seen once, with 29% in the top ten. Patients were ineligible given autoimmune disease history or systemic immunosuppression. The source of this sequence is an adult with an advanced solid tumor such as melanoma, head and neck, liver or kidney cancer. This material consisted of CD4+ or CD8+ T cells sorted from blood, taken in a trial of the OX40 agonist ivuxolimab. The chain joins TRBV6-6 to TRBJ2-7; possible D gene TRBD1, 6 bases. The CDR3 loop reads CASSYRALGADEQYF. In DNA form, the CDR3 reads TGTGCCAGCAGTTACCGCGCTCTGGGGGCGGACGAGCAGTACTTC.